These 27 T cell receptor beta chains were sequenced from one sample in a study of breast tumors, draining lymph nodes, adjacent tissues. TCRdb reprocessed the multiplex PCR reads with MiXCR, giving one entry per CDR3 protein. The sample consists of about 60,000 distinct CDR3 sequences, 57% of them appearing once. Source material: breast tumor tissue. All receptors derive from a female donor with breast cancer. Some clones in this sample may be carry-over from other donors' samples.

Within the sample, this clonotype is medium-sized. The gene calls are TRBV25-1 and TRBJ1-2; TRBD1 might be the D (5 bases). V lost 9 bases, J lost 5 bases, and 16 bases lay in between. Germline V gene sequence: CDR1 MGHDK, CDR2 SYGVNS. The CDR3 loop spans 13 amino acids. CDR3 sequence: CASSRSGGYGYTF. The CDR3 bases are TGTGCCAGTTCGCGCAGTGGGGGGTATGGCTACACCTTC.

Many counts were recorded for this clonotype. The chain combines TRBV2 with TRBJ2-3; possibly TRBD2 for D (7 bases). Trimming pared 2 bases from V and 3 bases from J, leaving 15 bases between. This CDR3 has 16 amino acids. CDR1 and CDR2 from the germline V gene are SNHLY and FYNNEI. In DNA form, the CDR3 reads TGTGCCAGCAGTGAAAGTGGGGGGGCTCGGACAGATACGCAGTATTTT. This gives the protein CASSESGGARTDTQYF.

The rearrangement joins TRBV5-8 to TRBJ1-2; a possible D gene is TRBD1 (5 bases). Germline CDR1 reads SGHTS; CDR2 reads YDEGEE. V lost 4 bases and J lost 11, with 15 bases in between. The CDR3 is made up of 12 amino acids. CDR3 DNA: TGTGCCAGCAGCCTGGGACGGAGTTCATACACCTTC. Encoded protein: CASSLGRSSYTF.

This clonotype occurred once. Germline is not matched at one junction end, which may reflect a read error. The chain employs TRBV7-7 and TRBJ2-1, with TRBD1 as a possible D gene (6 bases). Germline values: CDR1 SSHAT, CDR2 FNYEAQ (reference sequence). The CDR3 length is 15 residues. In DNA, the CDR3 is TGTGCTAGCAGCTTAGAAGGGGGATCTTACAATGAGCAGTTCTTC. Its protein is CASSLEGGSYNEQFF.

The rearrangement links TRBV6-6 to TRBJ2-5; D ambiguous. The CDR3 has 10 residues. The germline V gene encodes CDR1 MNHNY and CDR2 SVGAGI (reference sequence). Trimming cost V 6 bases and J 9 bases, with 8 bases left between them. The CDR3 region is CASSPAAQYF. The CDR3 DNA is TGTGCCAGCAGCCCAGCTGCCCAGTACTTC.

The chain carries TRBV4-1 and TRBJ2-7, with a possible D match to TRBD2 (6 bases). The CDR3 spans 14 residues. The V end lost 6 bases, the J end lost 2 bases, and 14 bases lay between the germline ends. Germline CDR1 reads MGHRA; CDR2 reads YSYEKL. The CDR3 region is CASSLRERAYEQYF. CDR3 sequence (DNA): TGCGCCAGCAGTTTGAGGGAGCGGGCCTACGAGCAGTACTTC.

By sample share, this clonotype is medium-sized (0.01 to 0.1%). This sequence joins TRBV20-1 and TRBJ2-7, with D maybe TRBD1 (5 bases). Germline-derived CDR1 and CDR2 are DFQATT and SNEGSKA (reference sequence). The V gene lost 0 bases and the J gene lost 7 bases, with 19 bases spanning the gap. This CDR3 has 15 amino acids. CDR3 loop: CSARDGDSQNWEQYF. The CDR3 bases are TGCAGTGCTAGAGACGGAGACAGTCAGAACTGGGAGCAGTACTTC.

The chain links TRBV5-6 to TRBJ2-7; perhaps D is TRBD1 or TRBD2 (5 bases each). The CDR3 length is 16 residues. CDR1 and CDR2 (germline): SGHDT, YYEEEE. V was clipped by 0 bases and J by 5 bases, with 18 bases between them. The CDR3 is CASSLVQAGSSNEQYF. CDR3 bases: TGTGCCAGCAGCTTGGTACAGGCAGGGAGTTCCAACGAGCAGTACTTC.

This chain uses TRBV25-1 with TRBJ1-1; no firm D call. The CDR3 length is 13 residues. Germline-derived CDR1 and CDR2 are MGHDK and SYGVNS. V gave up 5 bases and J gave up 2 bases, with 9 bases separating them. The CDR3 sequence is CASSPDLNTEAFF. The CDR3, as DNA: TGTGCCAGCAGTCCGGACCTAAACACTGAAGCTTTCTTT. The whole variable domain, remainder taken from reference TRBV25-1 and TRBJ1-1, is EADIYQTPRYLVIGTGKKITLECSQTMGHDKMYWYQQDPGMELHLIHYSYGVNSTEKGDLSSESTVSRIRTEHFPLTLESARPSHTSQYLCASSPDLNTEAFFGQGTRLTVV.

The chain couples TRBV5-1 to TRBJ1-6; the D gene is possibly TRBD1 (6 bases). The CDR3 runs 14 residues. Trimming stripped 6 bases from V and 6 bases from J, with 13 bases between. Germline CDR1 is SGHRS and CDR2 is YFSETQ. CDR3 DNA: TGCGCCAGCAAAACGGGACAAACTAATTCACCCCTCCACTTT. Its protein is CASKTGQTNSPLHF.

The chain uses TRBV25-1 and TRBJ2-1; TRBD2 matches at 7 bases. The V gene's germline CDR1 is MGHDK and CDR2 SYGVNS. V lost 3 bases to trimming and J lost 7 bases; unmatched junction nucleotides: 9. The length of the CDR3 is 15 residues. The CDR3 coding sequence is TGTGCCAGCAGTGATGAGAGGGAGGGCCGGAATGAGCAGTTCTTC. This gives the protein CASSDEREGRNEQFF.

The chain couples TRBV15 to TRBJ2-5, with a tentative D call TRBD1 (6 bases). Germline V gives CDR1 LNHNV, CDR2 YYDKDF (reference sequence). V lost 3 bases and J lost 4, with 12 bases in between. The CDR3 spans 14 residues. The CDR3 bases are TGTGCCACCAGCAGTACTCAGGGGATAGAGACCCAGTACTTC. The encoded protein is CATSSTQGIETQYF.

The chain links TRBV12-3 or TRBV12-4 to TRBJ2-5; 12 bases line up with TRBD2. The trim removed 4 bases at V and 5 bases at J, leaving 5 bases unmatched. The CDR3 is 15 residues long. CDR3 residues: CASSSPTSGSETQYF. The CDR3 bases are TGTGCCAGCAGTTCCCCGACTAGCGGGAGTGAGACCCAGTACTTC.

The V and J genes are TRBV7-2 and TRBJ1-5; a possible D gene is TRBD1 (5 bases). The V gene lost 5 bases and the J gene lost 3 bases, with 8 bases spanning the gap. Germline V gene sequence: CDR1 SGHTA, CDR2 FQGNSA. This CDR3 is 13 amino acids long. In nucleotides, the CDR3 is TGTGCCAGCAGCCCACAGGCCAATCAGCCCCAGCATTTT. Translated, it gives CASSPQANQPQHF.

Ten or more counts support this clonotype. DNA for the CDR3: TGTGCCAGCAGCCACGGGAGCTATGGCTACACCTTC. Residues: CASSHGSYGYTF. This rearrangement joins TRBV7-2 to TRBJ1-2; D is undetermined. V was shortened by 5 bases and J by 4 bases, with 8 bases between the two germline ends. CDR3 length: 12 residues. CDR1 and CDR2 from the germline V gene are SGHTA and FQGNSA.

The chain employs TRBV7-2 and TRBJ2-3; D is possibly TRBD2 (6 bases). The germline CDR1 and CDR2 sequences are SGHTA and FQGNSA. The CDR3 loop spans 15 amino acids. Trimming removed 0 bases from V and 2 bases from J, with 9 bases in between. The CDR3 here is CASSLAGGNTDTQYF. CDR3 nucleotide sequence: TGTGCCAGCAGCTTAGCGGGAGGAAACACAGATACGCAGTATTTT.

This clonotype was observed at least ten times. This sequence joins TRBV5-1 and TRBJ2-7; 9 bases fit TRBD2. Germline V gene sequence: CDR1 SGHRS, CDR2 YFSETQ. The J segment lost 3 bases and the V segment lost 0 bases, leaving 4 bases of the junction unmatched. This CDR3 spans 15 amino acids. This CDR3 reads CASSLALAGNYEQYF. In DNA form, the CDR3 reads TGCGCCAGCAGCTTGGCCCTAGCGGGAAACTACGAGCAGTACTTC.

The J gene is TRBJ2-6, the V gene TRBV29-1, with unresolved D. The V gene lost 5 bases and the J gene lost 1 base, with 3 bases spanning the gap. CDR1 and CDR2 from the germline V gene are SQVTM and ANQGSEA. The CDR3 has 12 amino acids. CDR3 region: CSVTSGANVLTF. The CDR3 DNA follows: TGCAGCGTTACTTCTGGGGCCAACGTCCTGACTTTC.

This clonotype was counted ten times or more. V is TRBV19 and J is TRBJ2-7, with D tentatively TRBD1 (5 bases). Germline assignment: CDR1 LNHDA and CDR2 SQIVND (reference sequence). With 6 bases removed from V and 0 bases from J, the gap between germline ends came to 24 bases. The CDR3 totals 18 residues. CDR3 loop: CASSTLLATDLSSYEQYF. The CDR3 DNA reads TGTGCCAGTAGCACCCTATTGGCGACAGATTTAAGCTCCTACGAGCAGTACTTC.

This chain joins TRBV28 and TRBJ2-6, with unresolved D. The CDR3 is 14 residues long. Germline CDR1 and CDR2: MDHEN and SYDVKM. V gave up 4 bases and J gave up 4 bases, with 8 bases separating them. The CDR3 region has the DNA TGTGCCAGCAGTTACCCCCAGGGGGCCAACGTCCTGACTTTC. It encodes CASSYPQGANVLTF.

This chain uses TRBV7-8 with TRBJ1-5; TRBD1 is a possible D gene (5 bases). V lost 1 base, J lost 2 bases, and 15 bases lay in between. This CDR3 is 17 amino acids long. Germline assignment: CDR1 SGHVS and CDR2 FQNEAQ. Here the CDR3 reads CASSLGVRAGGNQPQHF. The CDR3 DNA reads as TGTGCCAGCAGCTTAGGGGTCCGGGCGGGGGGCAATCAGCCCCAGCATTTT.

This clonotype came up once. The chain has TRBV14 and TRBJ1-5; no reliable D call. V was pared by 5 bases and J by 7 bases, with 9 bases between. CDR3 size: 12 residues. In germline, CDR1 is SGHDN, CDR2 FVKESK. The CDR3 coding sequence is TGTGCCAGCAGCTTACCGGGCCAGCCCCAGCATTTT. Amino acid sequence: CASSLPGQPQHF.

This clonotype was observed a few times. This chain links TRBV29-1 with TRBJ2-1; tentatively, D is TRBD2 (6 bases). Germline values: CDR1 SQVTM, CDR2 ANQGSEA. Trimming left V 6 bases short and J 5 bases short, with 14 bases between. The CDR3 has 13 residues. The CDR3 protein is CSVGGMSHNEQFF. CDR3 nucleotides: TGCAGCGTAGGCGGGATGTCCCACAATGAGCAGTTCTTC.

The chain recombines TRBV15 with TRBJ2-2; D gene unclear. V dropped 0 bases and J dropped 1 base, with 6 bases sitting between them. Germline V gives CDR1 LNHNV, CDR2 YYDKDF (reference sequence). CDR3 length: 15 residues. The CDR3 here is CATSRDALNTGELFF. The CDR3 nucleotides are TGTGCCACCAGCAGAGATGCCCTGAACACCGGGGAGCTGTTTTTT.

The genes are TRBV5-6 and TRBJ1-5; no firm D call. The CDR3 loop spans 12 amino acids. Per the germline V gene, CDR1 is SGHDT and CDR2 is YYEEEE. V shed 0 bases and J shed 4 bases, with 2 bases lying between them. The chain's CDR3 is CASSLVNQPQHF. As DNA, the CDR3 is TGTGCCAGCAGCTTGGTGAATCAGCCCCAGCATTTT.

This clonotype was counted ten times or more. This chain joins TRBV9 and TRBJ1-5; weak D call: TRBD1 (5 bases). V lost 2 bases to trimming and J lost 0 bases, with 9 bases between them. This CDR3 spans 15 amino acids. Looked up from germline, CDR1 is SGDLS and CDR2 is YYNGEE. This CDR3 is CASSVEGHSNQPQHF. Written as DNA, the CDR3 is TGTGCCAGCAGCGTCGAGGGGCATAGCAATCAGCCCCAGCATTTT.

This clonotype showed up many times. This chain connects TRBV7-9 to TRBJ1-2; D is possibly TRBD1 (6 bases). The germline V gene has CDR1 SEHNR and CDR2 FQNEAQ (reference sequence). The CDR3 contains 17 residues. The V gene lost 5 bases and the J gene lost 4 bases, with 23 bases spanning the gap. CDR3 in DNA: TGTGCCAGCAGCCTAGAAGACAGGCCTAAACCCTCCTATGGCTACACCTTC. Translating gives CASSLEDRPKPSYGYTF.